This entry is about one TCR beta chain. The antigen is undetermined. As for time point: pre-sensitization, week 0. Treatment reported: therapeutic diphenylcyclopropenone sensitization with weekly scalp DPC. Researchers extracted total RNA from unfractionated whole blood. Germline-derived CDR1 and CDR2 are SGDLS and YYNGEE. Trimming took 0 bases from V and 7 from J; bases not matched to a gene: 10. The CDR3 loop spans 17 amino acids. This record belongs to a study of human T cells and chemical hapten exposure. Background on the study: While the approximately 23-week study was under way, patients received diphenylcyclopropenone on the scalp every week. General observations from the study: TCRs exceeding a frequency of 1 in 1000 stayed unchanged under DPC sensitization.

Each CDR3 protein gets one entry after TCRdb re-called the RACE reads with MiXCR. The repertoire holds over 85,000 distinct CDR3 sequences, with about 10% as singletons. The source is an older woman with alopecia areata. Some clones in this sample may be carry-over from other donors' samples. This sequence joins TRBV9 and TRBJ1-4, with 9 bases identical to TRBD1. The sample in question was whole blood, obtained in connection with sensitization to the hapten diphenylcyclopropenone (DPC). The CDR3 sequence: CASSVGLAGTGIEKLFF. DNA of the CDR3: TGTGCCAGCAGCGTAGGACTCGCCGGGACAGGGATTGAAAAACTGTTTTTT.